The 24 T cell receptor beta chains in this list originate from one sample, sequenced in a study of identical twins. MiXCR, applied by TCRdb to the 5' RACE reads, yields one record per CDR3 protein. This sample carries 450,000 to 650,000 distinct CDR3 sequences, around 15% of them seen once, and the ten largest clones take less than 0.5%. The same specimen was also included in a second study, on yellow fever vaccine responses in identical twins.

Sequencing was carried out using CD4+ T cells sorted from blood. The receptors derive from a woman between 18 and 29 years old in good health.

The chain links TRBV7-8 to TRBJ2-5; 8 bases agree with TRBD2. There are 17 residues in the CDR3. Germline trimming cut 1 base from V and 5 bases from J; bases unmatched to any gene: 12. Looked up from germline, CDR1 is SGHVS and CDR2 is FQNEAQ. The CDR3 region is CASSLVHGTRPVETQYF. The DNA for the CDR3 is TGTGCCAGCAGCTTAGTTCACGGGACTAGGCCCGTGGAGACCCAGTACTTC.

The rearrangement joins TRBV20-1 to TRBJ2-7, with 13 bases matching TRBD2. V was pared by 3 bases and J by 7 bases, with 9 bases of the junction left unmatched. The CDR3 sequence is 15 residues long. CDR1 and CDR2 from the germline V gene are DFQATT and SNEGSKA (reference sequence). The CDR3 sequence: CSARTSGRSRGEQYF. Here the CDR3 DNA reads TGCAGTGCTAGGACTAGCGGGAGGTCCCGAGGTGAGCAGTACTTC.

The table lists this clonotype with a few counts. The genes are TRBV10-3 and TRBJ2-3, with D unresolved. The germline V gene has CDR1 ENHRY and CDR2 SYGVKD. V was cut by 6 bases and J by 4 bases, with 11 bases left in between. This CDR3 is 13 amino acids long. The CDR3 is CAIRGSRSDTQYF. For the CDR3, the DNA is TGTGCCATCAGAGGCTCTAGGTCAGATACGCAGTATTTT.

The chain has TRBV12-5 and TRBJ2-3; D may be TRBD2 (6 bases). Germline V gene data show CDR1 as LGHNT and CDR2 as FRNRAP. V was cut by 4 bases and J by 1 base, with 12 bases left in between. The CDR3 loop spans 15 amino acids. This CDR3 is CASGWRDPRTDTQYF. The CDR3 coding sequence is TGTGCTAGTGGTTGGCGGGACCCCCGCACAGATACGCAGTATTTT.

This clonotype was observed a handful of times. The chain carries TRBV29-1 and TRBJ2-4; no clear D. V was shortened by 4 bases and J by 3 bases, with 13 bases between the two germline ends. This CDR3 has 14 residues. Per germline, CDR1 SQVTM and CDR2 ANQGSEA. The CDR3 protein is CSVATPRLKNIQYF. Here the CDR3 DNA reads TGCAGCGTTGCTACACCCAGGCTCAAAAACATTCAGTACTTC.

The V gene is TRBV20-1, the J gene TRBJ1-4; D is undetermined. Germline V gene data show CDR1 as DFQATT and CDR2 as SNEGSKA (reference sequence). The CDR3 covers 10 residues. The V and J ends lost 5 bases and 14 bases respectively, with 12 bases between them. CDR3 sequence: CSASDGRLFF. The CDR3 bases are TGCAGTGCTTCTGACGGACGGCTGTTTTTT.

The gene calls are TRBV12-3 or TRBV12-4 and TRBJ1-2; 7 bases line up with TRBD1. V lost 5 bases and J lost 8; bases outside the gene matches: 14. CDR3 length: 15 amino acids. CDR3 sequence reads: CASSPEKHRGHGYTF. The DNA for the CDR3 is TGTGCCAGCAGTCCAGAGAAACACAGGGGTCACGGCTACACCTTC.

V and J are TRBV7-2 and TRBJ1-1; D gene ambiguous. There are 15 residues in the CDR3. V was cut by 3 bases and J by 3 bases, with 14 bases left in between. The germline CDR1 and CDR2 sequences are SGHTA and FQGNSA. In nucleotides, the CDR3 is TGTGCCAGCAGCTTCTGGGTAGGAAAGGACACTGAAGCTTTCTTT. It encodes CASSFWVGKDTEAFF.

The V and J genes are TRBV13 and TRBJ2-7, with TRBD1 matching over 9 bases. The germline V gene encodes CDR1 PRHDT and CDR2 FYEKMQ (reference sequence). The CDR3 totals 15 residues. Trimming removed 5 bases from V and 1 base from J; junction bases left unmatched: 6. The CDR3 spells CASSRSGTGSYEQYV. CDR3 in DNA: TGTGCCAGCAGCCGATCCGGGACAGGGTCCTACGAGCAGTACGTC.

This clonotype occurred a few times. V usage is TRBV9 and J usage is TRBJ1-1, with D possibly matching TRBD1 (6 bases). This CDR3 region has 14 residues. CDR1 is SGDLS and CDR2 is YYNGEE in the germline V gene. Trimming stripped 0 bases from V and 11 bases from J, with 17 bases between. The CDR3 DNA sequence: TGTGCCAGCAGCGTAGCCAGGACAGACCTAGTGGCTTTCTTT. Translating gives CASSVARTDLVAFF.

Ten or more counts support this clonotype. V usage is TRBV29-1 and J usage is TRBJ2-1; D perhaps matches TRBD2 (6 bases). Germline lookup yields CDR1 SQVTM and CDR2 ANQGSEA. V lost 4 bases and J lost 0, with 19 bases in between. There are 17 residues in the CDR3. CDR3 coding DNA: TGCAGCGTTGGGATGGGACTGGGTTATAGCTCCTACAATGAGCAGTTCTTC. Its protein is CSVGMGLGYSSYNEQFF.

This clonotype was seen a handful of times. CDR3 sequence (DNA): TGCAGCGTTGAAGTACAGGGGTCTAACTATGGCTACACCTTC. Its translation: CSVEVQGSNYGYTF. The chain employs TRBV29-1 and TRBJ1-2; 7 nucleotides agree with TRBD1. Per the germline V gene, CDR1 is SQVTM and CDR2 is ANQGSEA. The CDR3 sequence is 14 residues long. The V and J ends lost 1 base and 0 bases, in that order; junction bases with no gene match: 2.

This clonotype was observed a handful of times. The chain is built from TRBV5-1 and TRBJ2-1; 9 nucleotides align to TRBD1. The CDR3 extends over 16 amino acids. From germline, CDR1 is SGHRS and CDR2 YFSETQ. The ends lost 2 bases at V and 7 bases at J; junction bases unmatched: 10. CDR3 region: CASSFSIGGTGNEQFF. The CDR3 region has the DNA TGCGCCAGCAGCTTTTCTATTGGCGGGACAGGGAATGAGCAGTTCTTC.

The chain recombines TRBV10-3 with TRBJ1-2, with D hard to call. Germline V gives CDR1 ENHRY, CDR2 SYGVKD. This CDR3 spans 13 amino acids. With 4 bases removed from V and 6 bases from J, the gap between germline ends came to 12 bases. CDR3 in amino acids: CAISAGVGNGYTF. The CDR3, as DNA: TGTGCCATCAGTGCGGGAGTTGGGAATGGCTACACCTTC.

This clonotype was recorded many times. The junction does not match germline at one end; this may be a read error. CDR3 amino acids: CASSPGNTGELFF. The CDR3 nucleotides read TGTGCCAGCTCACCAGGGAACACCGGGGAGCTGTTTTTT. V and J are TRBV5-1 and TRBJ2-2; the D is unclear. Germline values: CDR1 SGHRS, CDR2 YFSETQ. The CDR3 length is 13 residues. The full variable domain, completed using reference TRBV5-1 and TRBJ2-2, is KAGVTQTPRYLIKTRGQQVTLSCSPISGHRSVSWYQQTPGQGLQFLFEYFSETQRNKGNFPGRFSGRQFSNSRSEMNVSTLELGDSALYLCASSPGNTGELFFGEGSRLTVL.

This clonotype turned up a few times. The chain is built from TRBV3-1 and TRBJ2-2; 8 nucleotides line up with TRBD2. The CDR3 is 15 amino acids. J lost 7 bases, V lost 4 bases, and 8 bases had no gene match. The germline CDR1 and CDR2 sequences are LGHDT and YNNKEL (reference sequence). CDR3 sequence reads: CASSPGTSGVGELFF. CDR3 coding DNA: TGTGCCAGCAGCCCCGGGACTAGTGGTGTCGGGGAGCTGTTTTTT.

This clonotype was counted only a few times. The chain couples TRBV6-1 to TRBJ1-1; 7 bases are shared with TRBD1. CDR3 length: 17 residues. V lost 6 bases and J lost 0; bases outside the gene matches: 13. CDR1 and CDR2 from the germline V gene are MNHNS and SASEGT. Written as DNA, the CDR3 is TGTGCCAGCAGGCCAACAGGGGTTGGGCTTTTGAACACTGAAGCTTTCTTT. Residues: CASRPTGVGLLNTEAFF.

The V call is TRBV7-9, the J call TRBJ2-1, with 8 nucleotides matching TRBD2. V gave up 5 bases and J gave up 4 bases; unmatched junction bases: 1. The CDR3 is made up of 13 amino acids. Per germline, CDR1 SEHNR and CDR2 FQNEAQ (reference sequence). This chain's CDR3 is CASSQREYNEQFF. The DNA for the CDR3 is TGTGCCAGCAGCCAGCGGGAGTACAATGAGCAGTTCTTC.

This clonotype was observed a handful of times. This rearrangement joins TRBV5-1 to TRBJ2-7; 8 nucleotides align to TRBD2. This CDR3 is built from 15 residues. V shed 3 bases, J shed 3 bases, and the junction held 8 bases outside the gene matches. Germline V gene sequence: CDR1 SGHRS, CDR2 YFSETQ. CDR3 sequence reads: CASSSGGRSYYEQYF. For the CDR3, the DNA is TGCGCCAGCAGCTCCGGCGGGAGGAGTTACTACGAGCAGTACTTC.

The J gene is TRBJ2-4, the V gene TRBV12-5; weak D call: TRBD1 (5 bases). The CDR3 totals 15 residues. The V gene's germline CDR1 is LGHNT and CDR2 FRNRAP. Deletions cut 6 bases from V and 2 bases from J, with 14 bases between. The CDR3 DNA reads TGTGCTAGTGGGACGGCCGACAGATCCAAAAACATTCAGTACTTC. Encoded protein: CASGTADRSKNIQYF.

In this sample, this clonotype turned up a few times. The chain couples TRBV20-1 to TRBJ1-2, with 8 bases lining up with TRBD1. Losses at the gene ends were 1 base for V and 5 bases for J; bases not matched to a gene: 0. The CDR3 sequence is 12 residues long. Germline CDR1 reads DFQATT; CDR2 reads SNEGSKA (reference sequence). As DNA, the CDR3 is TGCAGTGCTAGAGGACAGGGGTATGGCTACACCTTC. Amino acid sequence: CSARGQGYGYTF.

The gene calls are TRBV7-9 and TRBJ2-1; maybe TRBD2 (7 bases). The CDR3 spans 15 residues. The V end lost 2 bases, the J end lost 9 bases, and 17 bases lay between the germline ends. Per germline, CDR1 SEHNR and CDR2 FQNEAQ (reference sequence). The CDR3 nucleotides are TGTGCCAGCAGCTTACAGGGGAGGGACGATGGTGAGCAGTTCTTC. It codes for CASSLQGRDDGEQFF.

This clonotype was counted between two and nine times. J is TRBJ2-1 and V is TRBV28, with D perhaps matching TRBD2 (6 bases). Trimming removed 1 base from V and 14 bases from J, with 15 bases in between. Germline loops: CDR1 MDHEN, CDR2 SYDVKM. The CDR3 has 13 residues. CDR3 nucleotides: TGTGCCAGCAGTTTATTATCAAGCGGAGGGGAGTTCTTC. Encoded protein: CASSLLSSGGEFF. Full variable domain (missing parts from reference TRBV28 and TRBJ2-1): DVKVTQSSRYLVKRTGEKVFLECVQDMDHENMFWYRQDPGLGLRLIYFSYDVKMKEKGDIPEGYSVSREKKERFSLILESASTNQTSMYLCASSLLSSGGEFFGPGTRLTVL.

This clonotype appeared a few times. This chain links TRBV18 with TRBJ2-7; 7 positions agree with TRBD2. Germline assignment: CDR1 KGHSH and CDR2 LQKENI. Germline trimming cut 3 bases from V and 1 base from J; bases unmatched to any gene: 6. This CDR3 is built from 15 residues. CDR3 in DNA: TGTGCCAGCTCACCCGGGACTACAAATTCCTACGAGCAGTACTTC. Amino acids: CASSPGTTNSYEQYF.